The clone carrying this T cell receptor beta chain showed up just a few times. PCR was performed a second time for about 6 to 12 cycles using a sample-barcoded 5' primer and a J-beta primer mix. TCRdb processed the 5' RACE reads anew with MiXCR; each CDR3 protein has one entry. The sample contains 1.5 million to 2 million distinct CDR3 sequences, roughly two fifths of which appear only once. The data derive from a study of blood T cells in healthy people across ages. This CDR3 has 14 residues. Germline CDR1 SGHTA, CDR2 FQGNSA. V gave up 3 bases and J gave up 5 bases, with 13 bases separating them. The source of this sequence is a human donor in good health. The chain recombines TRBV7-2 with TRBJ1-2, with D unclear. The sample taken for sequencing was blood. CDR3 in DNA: TGTGCCAGCAGCTTTCTGACGACATCGTATGGCTACACCTTC. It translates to CASSFLTTSYGYTF.